The entry below gives a single TCR beta chain sequence along with its context. Its antigen remains unknown. TCRdb ran MiXCR on the reads and lists one entry per CDR3 protein. The sample holds roughly 570,000 distinct CDR3 sequences, just under 40% seen once. This sample was included in a study of T cell repertoires in cytomegalovirus infection. Across the whole study: Recently identified HLA-C-restricted and well-studied HLA-B-restricted CMV epitopes were used. Public TCR beta signatures indicated both CMV infection and matching HLA type. Points from the study as a whole: Of the TCR beta families, the public ones yielded a cumulative frequency that identified carriers of CMV plus the relevant HLA. CMV-specific TCR beta clonotypes restricted by HLA-C dominated the ex vivo response.

Germline loops: CDR1 SGHTA, CDR2 FQGNSA. The CDR3 is 16 amino acids. Trimming stripped 0 bases from V and 2 bases from J, with 12 bases between. Source: cultured PBMCs, taken from culture after CMV antigen stimulation. This TCR was recovered from a human donor in good health (CMV status not recorded). Some clones in this sample may be carry-over from other donors' samples. The chain recombines TRBV7-2 with TRBJ2-3; D unresolved. The DNA of the CDR3 is TGTGCCAGCAGCTTAGCCCAGACTGGCTCCACAGATACGCAGTATTTT. Translated: CASSLAQTGSTDTQYF.